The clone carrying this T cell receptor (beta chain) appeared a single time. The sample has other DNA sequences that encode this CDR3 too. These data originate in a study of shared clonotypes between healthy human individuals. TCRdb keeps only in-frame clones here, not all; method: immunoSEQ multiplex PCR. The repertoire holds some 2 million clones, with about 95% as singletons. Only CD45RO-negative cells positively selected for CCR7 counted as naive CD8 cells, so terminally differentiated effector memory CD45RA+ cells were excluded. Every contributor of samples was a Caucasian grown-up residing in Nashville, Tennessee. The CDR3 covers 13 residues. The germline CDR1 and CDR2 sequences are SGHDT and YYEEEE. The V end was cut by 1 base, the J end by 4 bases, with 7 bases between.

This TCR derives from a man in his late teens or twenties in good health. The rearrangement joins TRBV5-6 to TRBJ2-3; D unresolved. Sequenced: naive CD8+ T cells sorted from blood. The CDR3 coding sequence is TGTGCCAGCAGCTTGTCATTCCCAGATACGCAGTATTTT. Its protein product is CASSLSFPDTQYF.